This T cell receptor (beta chain) is drawn from a study of blood T cell repertoires in COVID-19. Across the whole study: Sites across the United States, Italy and Spain contributed samples from acute and convalescent COVID-19.

From germline, CDR1 is SGHVS and CDR2 FQNEAQ. The ends were cut back, 4 bases at V and 0 bases at J, with 10 bases in the middle. This CDR3 is built from 14 residues. Residents of over 20 US areas, aged roughly 18 to 90 years, made up the participants. Assay used: immunoSEQ multiplex PCR; TCRdb lists only in-frame clones, some missing. The repertoire has approximately 500,000 clones, roughly 90% of them found once; the top ten carry about 1.7%. This clone occurred once. V gene TRBV7-8 combines with J gene TRBJ2-7; tentatively, D is TRBD2 (6 bases). The sequenced material came from PBMCs or T cells enriched from blood (not recorded which). This clonotype was sampled from a woman aged 40 to 55 who had recovered from COVID-19. This CDR3 reads CASSSSDYSYEQYF. CDR3 nucleotide sequence: TGTGCCAGCAGCTCTAGCGATTACTCCTACGAGCAGTACTTC.